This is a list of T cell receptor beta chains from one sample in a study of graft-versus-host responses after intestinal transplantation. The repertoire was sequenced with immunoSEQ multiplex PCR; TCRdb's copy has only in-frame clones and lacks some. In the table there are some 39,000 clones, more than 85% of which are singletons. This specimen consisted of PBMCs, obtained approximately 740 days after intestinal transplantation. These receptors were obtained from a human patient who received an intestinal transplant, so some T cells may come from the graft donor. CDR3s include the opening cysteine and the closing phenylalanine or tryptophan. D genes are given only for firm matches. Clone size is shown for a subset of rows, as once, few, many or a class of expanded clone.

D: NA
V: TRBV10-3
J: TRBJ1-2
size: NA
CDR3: CAISESGGLGYGYTF
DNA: TGTGCCATCAGTGAGTCCGGGGGGCTGGGCTATGGCTACACCTTC

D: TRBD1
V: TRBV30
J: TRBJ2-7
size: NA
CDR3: CAWSVSSVGTGAWQQYF
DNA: TGTGCCTGGAGTGTATCGAGCGTAGGGACAGGGGCTTGGCAGCAGTACTTC

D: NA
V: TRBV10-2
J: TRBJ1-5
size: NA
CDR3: CASRSQGNQPQHF
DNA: TGCGCCAGCAGATCACAGGGTAACCAGCCCCAGCATTTT

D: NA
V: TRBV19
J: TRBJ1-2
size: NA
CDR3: CASTTKGRPSNYGYTF
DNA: TGTGCCAGTACCACTAAAGGGAGGCCCTCTAACTATGGCTACACCTTC

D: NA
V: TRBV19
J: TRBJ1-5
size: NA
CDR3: CASSSSLWRRSNQPQHF
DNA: TGTGCCAGTAGTAGTTCTCTGTGGCGGAGAAGCAACCAGCCCCAGCATTTT

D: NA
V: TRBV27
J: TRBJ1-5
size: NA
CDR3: CASSSSMGFYQPQHF
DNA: TGTGCCAGCAGTTCGTCCATGGGGTTCTACCAGCCCCAGCATTTT

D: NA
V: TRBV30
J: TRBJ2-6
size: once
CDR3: CAWMVGANVLTF
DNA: TGTGCCTGGATGGTCGGGGCCAACGTCCTGACTTTC

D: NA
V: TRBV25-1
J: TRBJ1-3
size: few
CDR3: CASSFGPTGNTIYF
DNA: TGTGCCAGCAGTTTTGGGCCGACTGGAAACACCATATATTTT

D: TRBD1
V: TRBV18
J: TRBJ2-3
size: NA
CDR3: CASGDRVVADTQYF
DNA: TGTGCCAGTGGGGACAGGGTCGTAGCAGATACGCAGTATTTT

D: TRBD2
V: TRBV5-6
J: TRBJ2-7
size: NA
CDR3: CASSLKIAGLEQYF
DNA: TGTGCCAGCAGCCTCAAAATAGCGGGGTTAGAGCAGTACTTC

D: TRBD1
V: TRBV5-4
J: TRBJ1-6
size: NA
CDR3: CASSQGGVGSPLHF
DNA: TGTGCCAGCAGCCAGGGGGGGGTGGGTTCACCCCTCCACTTT

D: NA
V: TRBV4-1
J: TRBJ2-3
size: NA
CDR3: CASTLGPGPDTTDTQYF
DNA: TGCGCCAGCACCCTCGGACCGGGCCCAGACACTACAGATACGCAGTATTTT

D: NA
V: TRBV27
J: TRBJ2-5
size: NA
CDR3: CASSPLGPRTETQYF
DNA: TGTGCCAGCAGCCCTCTGGGGCCCAGAACGGAGACCCAGTACTTC

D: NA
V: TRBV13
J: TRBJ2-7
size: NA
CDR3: CASTPVGLYEQYF
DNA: TGTGCCAGCACCCCCGTGGGGCTGTACGAGCAGTACTTC

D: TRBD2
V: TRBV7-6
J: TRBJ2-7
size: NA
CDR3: CASSRLADRRYEQYF
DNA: TGTGCCAGCAGCCGACTAGCGGATCGTCGCTACGAGCAGTACTTC

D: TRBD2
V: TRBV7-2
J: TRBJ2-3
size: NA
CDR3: CASSFASGRGTDTQYF
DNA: TGTGCCAGCAGCTTTGCTAGCGGGAGGGGAACAGATACGCAGTATTTT

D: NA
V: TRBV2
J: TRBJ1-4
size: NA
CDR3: CASSLGGEKLFF
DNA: TGTGCCAGCAGTCTCGGGGGTGAAAAACTGTTTTTT

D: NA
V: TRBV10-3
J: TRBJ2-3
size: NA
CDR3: CAISGTRSQYF
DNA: TGTGCCATCAGTGGGACACGATCGCAGTATTTT

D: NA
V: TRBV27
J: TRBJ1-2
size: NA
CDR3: CASRALRGTLGYGYTF
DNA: TGTGCCAGCAGGGCCCTTCGAGGGACCCTGGGCTATGGCTACACCTTC

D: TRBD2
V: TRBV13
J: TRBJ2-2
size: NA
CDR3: CASSSPGLATGELFF
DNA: TGTGCCAGCAGCTCGCCGGGACTAGCGACCGGGGAGCTGTTTTTT

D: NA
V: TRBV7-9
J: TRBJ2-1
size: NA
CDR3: CASSLTGFYNEQFF
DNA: TGTGCCAGCAGCTTGACGGGCTTCTACAATGAGCAGTTCTTC

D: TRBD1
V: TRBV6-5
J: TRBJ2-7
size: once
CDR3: CASSYAGQAEQYF
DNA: TGTGCCAGCAGTTACGCGGGACAGGCGGAGCAGTACTTC

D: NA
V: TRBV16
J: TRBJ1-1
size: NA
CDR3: CASSQSTVSEAFF
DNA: TGTGCCAGCAGCCAATCCACAGTGTCTGAAGCTTTCTTT

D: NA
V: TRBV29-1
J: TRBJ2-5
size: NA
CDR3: CSVAGEPQETQYF
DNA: TGCAGCGTTGCCGGGGAGCCCCAAGAGACCCAGTACTTC

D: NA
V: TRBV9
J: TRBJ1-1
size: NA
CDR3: CASSAQGTEAFF
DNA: TGTGCCAGCAGCGCCCAGGGTACTGAAGCTTTCTTT

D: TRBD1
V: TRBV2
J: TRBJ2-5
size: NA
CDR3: CATRDRVETQYF
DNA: TGTGCCACCCGGGACAGGGTGGAGACCCAGTACTTC

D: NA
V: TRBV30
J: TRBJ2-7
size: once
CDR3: CAWSGNRADEQYF
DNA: TGTGCCTGGAGTGGAAACAGGGCGGACGAGCAGTACTTC

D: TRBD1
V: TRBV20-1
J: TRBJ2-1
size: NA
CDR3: CSATQGHEQFF
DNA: TGCAGTGCCACACAGGGGCATGAGCAGTTCTTC

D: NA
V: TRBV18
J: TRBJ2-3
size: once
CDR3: CASSPPWGAGQASTDTQYF
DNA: TGTGCCAGCTCACCACCTTGGGGAGCGGGACAGGCTAGCACAGATACGCAGTATTTT